Listed here are 28 T cell receptor beta chains from one sample, sequenced in a study of shared clonotypes between healthy human individuals (dated by TCRdb to the early 2020s). For the CD8 naive samples, CD45RO-negative cells were positively selected for CCR7, yielding a CD45RA+CCR7+ population from which TemRA cells were excluded. Preparation of the library involved the immunoSEQ multiplex PCR assay. The table comes from immuneACCESS by way of TCRdb, which keeps in-frame sequences with V and J called. Part of the clones is missing from these tables; in studies checked, under half for an unresolved V gene and the rest for unknown reasons. Within this sample are fewer than 1 million clones, with 96% of them counted one time only. Around 0.21% of the sample is in the top ten clones. The sequencing sample was made of naive CD8+ T cells sorted from blood. The meaning of the sample's cell subset or site label: CD45RA+CCR7+. Receptors were obtained from a man aged 25 to 40 in good health.

A note on this clone: This same CDR3 is encoded by further DNA sequences in the sample. The chain recombines TRBV7-9 with TRBJ2-7; D is uncertain. The V end lost 1 base, the J end lost 3 bases, and 4 bases lay between the germline ends. This CDR3 has 12 amino acids. The germline gives CDR1 SEHNR, CDR2 FQNEAQ (reference sequence). The CDR3 nucleotides are TGTGCCAGCAGCTTAGACATCTACGAGCAGTACTTC. Translation gives CASSLDIYEQYF.

The chain recombines TRBV10-3 with TRBJ2-3; TRBD1 aligns across 9 bases. Germline values: CDR1 ENHRY, CDR2 SYGVKD. V was clipped by 3 bases and J by 6 bases; unmatched bases: 10. This CDR3 contains 16 residues. CDR3 bases: TGTGCCATCAGTGAAACCCGGGACAGGGCATCCGATACGCAGTATTTT. This sequence encodes CAISETRDRASDTQYF.

The chain combines TRBV7-9 with TRBJ2-1; D not resolved. The CDR3 contains 12 residues. Germline assignment: CDR1 SEHNR and CDR2 FQNEAQ (reference sequence). V was pared by 1 base and J by 15 bases, with 13 bases between. The CDR3, as DNA: TGTGCCAGCAGCTTAGGGGCGGCGGCTCGGTTCTTC. Encoded protein: CASSLGAAARFF.

The rearrangement joins TRBV19 to TRBJ2-3, with 8 bases fitting TRBD2. The germline CDR1 and CDR2 sequences are LNHDA and SQIVND (reference sequence). J was trimmed by 3 bases and V by 4 bases; bases with no gene match: 6. There are 15 residues in the CDR3. CDR3 protein: CASSTLAGRTDTQYF. The CDR3 bases are TGTGCCAGTAGTACTTTAGCGGGGCGGACAGATACGCAGTATTTT.

This chain uses TRBV4-1 with TRBJ2-7, with D tentatively TRBD1 or TRBD2 (6 bases each). In germline, CDR1 is MGHRA, CDR2 YSYEKL. V lost 5 bases, J lost 5 bases, and 13 bases lay in between. This CDR3 is built from 13 residues. DNA of the CDR3: TGCGCCAGCAGCGGACAGCGGGCCCACGAGCAGTACTTC. This codes for CASSGQRAHEQYF.

Here the CDR3 reads CASSSPPIWAPGSEQYF. The CDR3 DNA sequence: TGTGCCAGCAGTTCCCCACCCATCTGGGCCCCTGGGTCCGAGCAGTACTTC. The rearrangement joins TRBV27 to TRBJ2-7; no clear D gene. This CDR3 region has 17 residues. V lost 4 bases to trimming and J lost 6 bases, with 25 bases between them. Germline CDR1 and CDR2: MNHEY and SMNVEV (reference sequence).

CDR3 amino acids: CASSQSGQPNEKLFF. DNA for the CDR3: TGTGCCAGCAGCCAGTCGGGACAGCCTAATGAAAAACTGTTTTTT. The chain uses TRBV14 and TRBJ1-4; TRBD1 matches 7 bases. V gave up 3 bases and J gave up 3 bases; unmatched junction bases: 4. Germline values: CDR1 SGHDN, CDR2 FVKESK. CDR3 length: 15 amino acids. Combining the CDR3 with reference TRBV14 and TRBJ1-4 gives the whole variable domain EAGVTQFPSHSVIEKGQTVTLRCDPISGHDNLYWYRRVMGKEIKFLLHFVKESKQDESGMPNNRFLAERTGGTYSTLKVQPAELEDSGVYFCASSQSGQPNEKLFFGSGTQLSVL.

This clone was observed a single time. The chain combines TRBV28 with TRBJ2-7; D is uncertain. The germline gives CDR1 MDHEN, CDR2 SYDVKM. The CDR3 spans 15 residues. Trimming pared 1 base from V and 0 bases from J, leaving 10 bases between. In DNA form, the CDR3 reads TGTGCCAGCAGTTTATTGACTGAAGCCTCCTACGAGCAGTACTTC. Its protein product is CASSLLTEASYEQYF.

V usage is TRBV2 and J usage is TRBJ1-4, with no clear D. The CDR3 is 15 residues long. Trimming took off 0 bases at V and 3 bases at J, with 8 bases between the two ends. Germline CDR1 and CDR2: SNHLY and FYNNEI. The CDR3 DNA reads TGTGCCAGCAGTGAAGCGCCCACATCTAATGAAAAACTGTTTTTT. Protein sequence: CASSEAPTSNEKLFF.

The chain has TRBV7-9 and TRBJ2-1; TRBD2 matches 7 bases. V lost 1 base and J lost 6; bases outside the gene matches: 9. The CDR3 spans 16 residues. The germline V gene encodes CDR1 SEHNR and CDR2 FQNEAQ (reference sequence). The CDR3 here is CASSLGGGLAPNEQFF. CDR3 bases: TGTGCCAGCAGCTTAGGGGGGGGACTCGCTCCCAATGAGCAGTTCTTC.

The V and J genes are TRBV6-1 and TRBJ1-2; D remains unclear. The V and J ends lost 2 bases and 2 bases respectively, with 12 bases between them. The V gene's germline CDR1 is MNHNS and CDR2 SASEGT. There are 15 residues in the CDR3. CDR3 sequence reads: CASSETSFFNYGYTF. CDR3 bases: TGTGCCAGCAGTGAAACTAGCTTCTTCAACTATGGCTACACCTTC.

The chain links TRBV6-5 to TRBJ1-5; D ambiguous. Germline V gene sequence: CDR1 MNHEY, CDR2 SVGAGI. The CDR3 consists of 13 residues. V lost 0 bases to trimming and J lost 9 bases, with 9 bases between them. The CDR3 DNA reads as TGTGCCAGCAGTTACTCCCGAATCGGGCCCCAGCATTTT. This codes for CASSYSRIGPQHF.

The V gene is TRBV6-1, the J gene TRBJ2-7; D is possibly TRBD1 or TRBD2 (5 bases each). Per the germline V gene, CDR1 is MNHNS and CDR2 is SASEGT. The CDR3 runs to 15 residues. The germline V and J ends were trimmed by 8 bases and 7 bases, with 24 bases remaining between them. The CDR3 DNA reads TGTGCCAGCGTCGAGACAGCATTTGGGACGGGAGAGCAGTACTTC. Residues: CASVETAFGTGEQYF.

The rearrangement uses TRBV15 and TRBJ2-1, with a possible D match to TRBD1 (6 bases). Trimming left V 0 bases short and J 5 bases short, with 14 bases between. Per germline, CDR1 LNHNV and CDR2 YYDKDF (reference sequence). This CDR3 has 16 residues. CDR3 protein: CATSRDRGGGDNEQFF. CDR3 nucleotides: TGTGCCACCAGCAGAGATCGTGGGGGCGGAGACAATGAGCAGTTCTTC.

This chain joins TRBV2 and TRBJ1-5, with 9 bases that match TRBD1. The length of the CDR3 is 15 residues. The germline V gene encodes CDR1 SNHLY and CDR2 FYNNEI. Germline trimming cut 3 bases from V and 5 bases from J; bases unmatched to any gene: 5. The CDR3 reads CASSEEDRGYQPQHF. The CDR3 DNA is TGTGCCAGCAGTGAGGAGGACAGGGGATATCAGCCCCAGCATTTT.

This sequence joins TRBV27 and TRBJ2-7, with TRBD2 matching 9 bases. In germline, CDR1 is MNHEY, CDR2 SMNVEV (reference sequence). V trimming: 5 bases; J trimming: 4 bases; junction bases outside the gene matches: 6. The CDR3 consists of 14 residues. CDR3 coding DNA: TGTGCCAGCAGTGAGAGCGGGAGGTTGTACGAGCAGTACTTC. It yields the protein CASSESGRLYEQYF.

The gene calls are TRBV19 and TRBJ1-1, with D tentatively TRBD1 (6 bases). Germline V gene sequence: CDR1 LNHDA, CDR2 SQIVND (reference sequence). CDR3 length: 14 residues. V was clipped by 7 bases and J by 1 base, with 13 bases between them. The CDR3 here is CASTGGSGNTEAFF. Written as DNA, the CDR3 is TGTGCCAGTACGGGGGGCAGTGGGAACACTGAAGCTTTCTTT.

The V gene is TRBV28, the J gene TRBJ2-4; D possibly uses TRBD1 or TRBD2 (5 bases each). The CDR3 is made up of 14 amino acids. V dropped 2 bases and J dropped 2 bases, with 7 bases sitting between them. Germline V lookup: CDR1 MDHEN, CDR2 SYDVKM. CDR3: CASSLEGTKNIQYF. CDR3 in DNA: TGTGCCAGCAGTTTAGAGGGGACCAAAAACATTCAGTACTTC.

The rearrangement joins TRBV9 to TRBJ2-3, with 9 bases fitting TRBD2. This CDR3 has 18 residues. The trim removed 0 bases at V and 3 bases at J, leaving 11 bases unmatched. Germline values: CDR1 SGDLS, CDR2 YYNGEE. DNA for the CDR3: TGTGCCAGCAGCGTAGCAGTGCGGGAGGGCATGGGTACAGATACGCAGTATTTT. Translated, it gives CASSVAVREGMGTDTQYF.

The chain carries TRBV7-9 and TRBJ1-1, with D uncertain. Germline V gene data show CDR1 as SEHNR and CDR2 as FQNEAQ (reference sequence). Trimming removed 2 bases from V and 1 base from J, with 5 bases in between. This CDR3 region has 13 residues. The CDR3 protein is CASSLRENTEAFF. The CDR3 DNA follows: TGTGCCAGCAGCTTAAGGGAGAACACTGAAGCTTTCTTT.

At least ten counts were recorded for this clone. Other DNA sequences in this sample translate to the same CDR3. V and J are TRBV27 and TRBJ1-4; a possible D gene is TRBD1 (5 bases). CDR1 MNHEY and CDR2 SMNVEV come from the germline V gene (reference sequence). V lost 3 bases to trimming and J lost 6 bases, with 11 bases between them. The CDR3 loop spans 14 amino acids. CDR3 sequence: CASSLLGTDEKLFF. The CDR3 DNA reads TGTGCCAGCAGTTTGTTAGGGACGGATGAAAAACTGTTTTTT.

This chain uses TRBV7-9 with TRBJ2-5; D possibly corresponds to TRBD2 (5 bases). V lost 0 bases and J lost 5, with 13 bases in between. Germline V gene data show CDR1 as SEHNR and CDR2 as FQNEAQ (reference sequence). The CDR3 covers 15 residues. The CDR3 nucleotides read TGTGCCAGCAGCTTAGCGCCGGCCCCGGGGGAGACCCAGTACTTC. As protein: CASSLAPAPGETQYF.

Turning to this clone: Distinct nucleotide sequences in the sample also encode this CDR3. This sequence joins TRBV6-5 and TRBJ2-7; D possibly corresponds to TRBD2 (6 bases). CDR3 length: 14 amino acids. Trimming cost V 0 bases and J 4 bases, with 10 bases left between them. Germline CDR1 is MNHEY and CDR2 is SVGAGI. The CDR3: CASSYSGLAYEQYF. The CDR3 region has the DNA TGTGCCAGCAGTTACTCGGGACTGGCTTACGAGCAGTACTTC.

As DNA, the CDR3 is TGCGCCAGCAGCTTGGGAGGGAGGATTGAGACCCAGTACTTC. This gives the protein CASSLGGRIETQYF. The chain uses TRBV5-1 and TRBJ2-5; a weak D match, TRBD2 (6 bases). The CDR3 has 14 residues. The ends were cut back, 0 bases at V and 5 bases at J, with 11 bases in the middle. Germline values: CDR1 SGHRS, CDR2 YFSETQ. The full variable domain, with the rest looked up from reference TRBV5-1 and TRBJ2-5, is KAGVTQTPRYLIKTRGQQVTLSCSPISGHRSVSWYQQTPGQGLQFLFEYFSETQRNKGNFPGRFSGRQFSNSRSEMNVSTLELGDSALYLCASSLGGRIETQYFGPGTRLLVL.

This clone is a singleton in its sample. The chain combines TRBV11-2 with TRBJ2-6; D ambiguous. Trimming shortened V by 6 bases and J by 5 bases, and 5 bases separated the two germline ends. Germline V gene lookup returns CDR1 SGHAT and CDR2 FQNNGV. CDR3 length: 12 residues. The DNA of the CDR3 is TGTGCCAGCAGGGTAAGGGCCAACGTCCTGACTTTC. As protein: CASRVRANVLTF.

The chain combines TRBV5-8 with TRBJ2-2; no firm D call. CDR3 length equals 15 residues. The V gene lost 4 bases and the J gene lost 1 base, with 11 bases spanning the gap. Germline assignment: CDR1 SGHTS and CDR2 YDEGEE. CDR3 sequence: CASSLGSVNTGELFF. The CDR3 region has the DNA TGTGCCAGCAGCCTGGGAAGCGTGAACACCGGGGAGCTGTTTTTT.

The rearrangement uses TRBV19 and TRBJ1-5, with 8 bases identical to TRBD1. V lost 4 bases, J lost 0 bases, and 5 bases stayed unmatched. This CDR3 has 16 amino acids. Germline CDR1 reads LNHDA; CDR2 reads SQIVND (reference sequence). CDR3 DNA: TGTGCCAGTAGTACCCTGACAGGGGATAGCAATCAGCCCCAGCATTTT. Translating gives CASSTLTGDSNQPQHF.

V and J are TRBV7-2 and TRBJ2-7; a possible D gene is TRBD1 (7 bases). The germline CDR1 and CDR2 sequences are SGHTA and FQGNSA. Trimming cost V 6 bases and J 1 base, with 16 bases left between them. The CDR3 is made up of 15 amino acids. The CDR3 sequence is CASRERAGGSYEQYF. The DNA of the CDR3 is TGTGCCAGCAGGGAAAGGGCAGGGGGGTCCTACGAGCAGTACTTC.